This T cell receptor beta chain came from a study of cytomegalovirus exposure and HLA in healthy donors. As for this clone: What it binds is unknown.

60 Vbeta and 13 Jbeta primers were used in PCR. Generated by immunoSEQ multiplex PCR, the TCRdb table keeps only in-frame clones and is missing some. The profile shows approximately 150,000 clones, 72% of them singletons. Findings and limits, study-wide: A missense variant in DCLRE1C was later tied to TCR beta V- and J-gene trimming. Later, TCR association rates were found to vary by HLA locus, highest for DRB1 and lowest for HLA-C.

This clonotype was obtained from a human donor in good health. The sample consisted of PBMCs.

The CDR3 is CASSLFPGTGELFF. The DNA for the CDR3 is TGTGCCAGCAGCTTATTCCCAGGTACCGGGGAGCTGTTTTTT. The V gene is TRBV7-3, the J gene TRBJ2-2; D uncertain. The CDR3 loop spans 14 amino acids. The V end was cut by 2 bases, the J end by 5 bases, with 9 bases between. Germline CDR1 and CDR2: SGHTA and FQGTGA.